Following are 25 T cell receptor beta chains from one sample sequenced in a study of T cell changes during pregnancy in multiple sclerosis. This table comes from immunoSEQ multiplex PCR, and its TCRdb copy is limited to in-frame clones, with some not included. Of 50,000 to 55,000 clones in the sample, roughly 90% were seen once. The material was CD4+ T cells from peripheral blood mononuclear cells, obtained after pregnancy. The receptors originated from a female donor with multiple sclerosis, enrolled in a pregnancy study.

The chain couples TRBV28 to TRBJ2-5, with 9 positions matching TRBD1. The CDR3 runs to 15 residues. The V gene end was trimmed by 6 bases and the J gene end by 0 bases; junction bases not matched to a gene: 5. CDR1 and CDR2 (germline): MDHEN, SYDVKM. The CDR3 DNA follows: TGTGCCAGCAGCCGGACAGGGGAGTACCAAGAGACCCAGTACTTC. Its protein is CASSRTGEYQETQYF.

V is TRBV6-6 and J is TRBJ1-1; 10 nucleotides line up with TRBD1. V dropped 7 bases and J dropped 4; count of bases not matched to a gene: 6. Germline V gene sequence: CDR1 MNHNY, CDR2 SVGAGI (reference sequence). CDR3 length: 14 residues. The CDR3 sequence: CASTLRTGGTEAFF. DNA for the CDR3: TGTGCCAGCACCCTAAGGACAGGGGGCACTGAAGCTTTCTTT.

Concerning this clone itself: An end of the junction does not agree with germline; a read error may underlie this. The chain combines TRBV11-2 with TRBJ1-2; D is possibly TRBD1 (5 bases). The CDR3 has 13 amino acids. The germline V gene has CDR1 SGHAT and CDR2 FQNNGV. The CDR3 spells CASSLGQNYGYIF. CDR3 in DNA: TGTGCCAGCAGCTTAGGACAGAACTATGGCTACATCTTC.

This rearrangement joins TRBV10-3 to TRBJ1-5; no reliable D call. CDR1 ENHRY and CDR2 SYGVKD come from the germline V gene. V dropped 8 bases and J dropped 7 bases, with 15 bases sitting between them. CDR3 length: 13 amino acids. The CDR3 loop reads CAIPTCNRQPQHF. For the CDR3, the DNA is TGTGCCATCCCAACATGTAACCGCCAGCCCCAGCATTTT.

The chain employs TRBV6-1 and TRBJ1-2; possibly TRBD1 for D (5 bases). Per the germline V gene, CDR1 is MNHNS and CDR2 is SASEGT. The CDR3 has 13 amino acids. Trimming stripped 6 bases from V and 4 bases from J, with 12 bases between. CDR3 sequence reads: CASSSGSLYGYTF. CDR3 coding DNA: TGTGCCAGCAGCTCAGGGTCGCTCTATGGCTACACCTTC.

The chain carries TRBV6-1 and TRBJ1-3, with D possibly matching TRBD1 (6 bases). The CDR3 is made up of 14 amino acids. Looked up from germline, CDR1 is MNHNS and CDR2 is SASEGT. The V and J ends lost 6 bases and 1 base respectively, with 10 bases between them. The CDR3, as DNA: TGTGCCAGCAGGTTACAGGGATCTGGAAACACCATATATTTT. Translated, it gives CASRLQGSGNTIYF.

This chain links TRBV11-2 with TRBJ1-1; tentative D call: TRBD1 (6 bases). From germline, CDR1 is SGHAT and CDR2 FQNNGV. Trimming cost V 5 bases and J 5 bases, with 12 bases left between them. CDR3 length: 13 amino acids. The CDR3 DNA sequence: TGTGCCAGCAGCGTACAGAGGGGGACTGAAGCTTTCTTT. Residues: CASSVQRGTEAFF. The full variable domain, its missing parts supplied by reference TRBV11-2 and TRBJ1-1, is EAGVAQSPRYKIIEKRQSVAFWCNPISGHATLYWYQQILGQGPKLLIQFQNNGVVDDSQLPKDRFSAERLKGVDSTLKIQPAKLEDSAVYLCASSVQRGTEAFFGQGTRLTVV.

The CDR3: CAWSNPGTSNYEQYF. CDR3 nucleotides: TGTGCCTGGTCGAACCCCGGGACTAGTAATTACGAGCAGTACTTC. The J gene is TRBJ2-7, the V gene TRBV30; 8 positions match TRBD2. J gave up 4 bases and V 5 bases, and 13 bases lay outside the gene matches. Germline V gives CDR1 GTSNPN, CDR2 SVGIG (reference sequence). The CDR3 is 15 residues long.

The CDR3 DNA follows: TGCAGTGCTAGAAACGGAGAGACCCAGTACTTC. This codes for CSARNGETQYF. This sequence joins TRBV20-1 and TRBJ2-5; D remains ambiguous. CDR1 and CDR2 (germline): DFQATT, SNEGSKA (reference sequence). V lost 2 bases and J 4 bases, leaving 5 bases between the germline ends. The CDR3 has 11 residues.

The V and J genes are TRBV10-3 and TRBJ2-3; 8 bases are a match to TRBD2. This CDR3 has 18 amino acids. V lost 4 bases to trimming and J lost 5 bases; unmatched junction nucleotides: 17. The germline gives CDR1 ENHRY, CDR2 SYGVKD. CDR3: CAISGLFTSGELKDTQYF. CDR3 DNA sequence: TGTGCCATCAGTGGCCTCTTTACTAGCGGAGAATTAAAAGATACGCAGTATTTT.

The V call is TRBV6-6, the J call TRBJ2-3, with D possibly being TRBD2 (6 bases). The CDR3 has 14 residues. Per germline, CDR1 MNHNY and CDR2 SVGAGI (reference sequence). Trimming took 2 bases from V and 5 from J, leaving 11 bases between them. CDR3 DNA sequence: TGTGCCAGCAGTTACACGGGAGTCAGAGATACGCAGTATTTT. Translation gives CASSYTGVRDTQYF.

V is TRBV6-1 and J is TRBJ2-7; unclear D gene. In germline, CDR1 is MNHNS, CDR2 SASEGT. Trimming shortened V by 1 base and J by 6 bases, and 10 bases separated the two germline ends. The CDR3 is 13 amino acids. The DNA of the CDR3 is TGTGCCAGCAGTGAAGTCTCTTTTAGCGAGCAGTACTTC. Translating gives CASSEVSFSEQYF.

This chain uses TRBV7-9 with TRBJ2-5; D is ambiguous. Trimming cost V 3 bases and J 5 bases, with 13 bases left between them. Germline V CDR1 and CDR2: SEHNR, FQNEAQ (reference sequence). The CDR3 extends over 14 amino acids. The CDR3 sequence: CASSFEVQRETQYF. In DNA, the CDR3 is TGTGCCAGCAGCTTCGAGGTTCAAAGGGAGACCCAGTACTTC.

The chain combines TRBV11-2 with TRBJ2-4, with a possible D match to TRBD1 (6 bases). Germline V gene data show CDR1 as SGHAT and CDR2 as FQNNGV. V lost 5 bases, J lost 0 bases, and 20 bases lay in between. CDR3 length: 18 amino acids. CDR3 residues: CASSPGLRGYLAKNIQYF. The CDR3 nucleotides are TGTGCCAGCAGCCCAGGACTGAGGGGGTACCTAGCCAAAAACATTCAGTACTTC.

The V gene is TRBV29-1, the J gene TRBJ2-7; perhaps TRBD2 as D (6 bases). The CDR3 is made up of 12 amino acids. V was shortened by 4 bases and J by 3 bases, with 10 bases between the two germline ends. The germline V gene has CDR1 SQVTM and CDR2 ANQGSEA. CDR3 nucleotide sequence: TGCAGCGTTGCGCGGGGCCGCTACGAGCAGTACTTC. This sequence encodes CSVARGRYEQYF.

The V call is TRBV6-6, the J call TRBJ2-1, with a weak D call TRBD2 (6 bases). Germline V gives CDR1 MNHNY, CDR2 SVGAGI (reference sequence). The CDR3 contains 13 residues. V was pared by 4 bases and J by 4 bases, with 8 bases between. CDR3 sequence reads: CASSSAGYNEQFF. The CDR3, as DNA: TGTGCCAGCAGTTCGGCGGGGTACAATGAGCAGTTCTTC.

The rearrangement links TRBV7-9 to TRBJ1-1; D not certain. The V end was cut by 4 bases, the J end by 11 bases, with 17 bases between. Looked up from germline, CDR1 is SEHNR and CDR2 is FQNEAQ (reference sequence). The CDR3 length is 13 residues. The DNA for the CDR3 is TGTGCCAGCAGCTCCGAAGGTCGGGGAAAGGCTTTCTTT. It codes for CASSSEGRGKAFF. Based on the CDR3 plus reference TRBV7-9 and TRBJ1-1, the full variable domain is DTGVSQNPRHKITKRGQNVTFRCDPISEHNRLYWYRQTLGQGPEFLTYFQNEAQLEKSRLLSDRFSAERPKGSFSTLEIQRTEQGDSAMYLCASSSEGRGKAFFGQGTRLTVV.

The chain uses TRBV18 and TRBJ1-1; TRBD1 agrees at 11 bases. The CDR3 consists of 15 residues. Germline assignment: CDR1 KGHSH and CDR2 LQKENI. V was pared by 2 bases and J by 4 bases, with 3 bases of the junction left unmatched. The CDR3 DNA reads TGTGCCAGCTCACCAATAGGACAGGGGGCCACTGAAGCTTTCTTT. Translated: CASSPIGQGATEAFF.

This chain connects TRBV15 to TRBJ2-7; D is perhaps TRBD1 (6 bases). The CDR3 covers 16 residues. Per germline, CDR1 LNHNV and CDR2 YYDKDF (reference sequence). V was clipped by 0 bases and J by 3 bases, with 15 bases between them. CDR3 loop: CATSRDLTGKYYEQYF. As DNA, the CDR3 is TGTGCCACCAGCAGAGATCTAACAGGGAAGTACTACGAGCAGTACTTC. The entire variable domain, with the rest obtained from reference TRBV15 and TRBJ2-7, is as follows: DAMVIQNPRYQVTQFGKPVTLSCSQTLNHNVMYWYQQKSSQAPKLLFHYYDKDFNNEADTPDNFQSRRPNTSFCFLDIRSPGLGDTAMYLCATSRDLTGKYYEQYFGPGTRLTVT.

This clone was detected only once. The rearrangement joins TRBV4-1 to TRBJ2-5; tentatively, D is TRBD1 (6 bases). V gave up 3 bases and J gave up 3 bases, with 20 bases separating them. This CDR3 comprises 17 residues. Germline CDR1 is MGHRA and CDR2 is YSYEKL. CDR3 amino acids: CASSQFIAGAGEETQYF. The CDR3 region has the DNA TGCGCCAGCAGCCAGTTCATCGCCGGAGCAGGGGAAGAGACCCAGTACTTC.

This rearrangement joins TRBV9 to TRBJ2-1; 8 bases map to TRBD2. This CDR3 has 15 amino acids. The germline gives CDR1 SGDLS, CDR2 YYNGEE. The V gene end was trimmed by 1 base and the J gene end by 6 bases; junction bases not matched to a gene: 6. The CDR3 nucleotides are TGTGCCAGCAGCGTACATAGCGGGATTGGCAATGAGCAGTTCTTC. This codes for CASSVHSGIGNEQFF.

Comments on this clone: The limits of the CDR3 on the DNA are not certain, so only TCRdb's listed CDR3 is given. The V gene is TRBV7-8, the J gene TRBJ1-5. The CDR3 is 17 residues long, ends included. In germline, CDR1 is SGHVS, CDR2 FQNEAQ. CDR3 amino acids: CASSLAAVFFGNQPQHF.

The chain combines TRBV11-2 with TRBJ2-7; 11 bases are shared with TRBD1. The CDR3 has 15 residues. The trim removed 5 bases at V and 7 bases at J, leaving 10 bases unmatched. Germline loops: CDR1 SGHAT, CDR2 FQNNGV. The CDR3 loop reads CASSPRDRGSREQYF. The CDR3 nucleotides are TGTGCCAGCAGCCCGAGGGACAGGGGGTCCCGGGAGCAGTACTTC.

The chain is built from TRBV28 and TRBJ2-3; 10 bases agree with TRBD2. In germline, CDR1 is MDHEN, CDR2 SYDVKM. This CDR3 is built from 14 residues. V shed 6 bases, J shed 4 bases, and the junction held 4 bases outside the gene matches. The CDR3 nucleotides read TGTGCCAGCAGGGAGCGGGGGGGGGCAGATACGCAGTATTTT. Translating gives CASRERGGADTQYF.

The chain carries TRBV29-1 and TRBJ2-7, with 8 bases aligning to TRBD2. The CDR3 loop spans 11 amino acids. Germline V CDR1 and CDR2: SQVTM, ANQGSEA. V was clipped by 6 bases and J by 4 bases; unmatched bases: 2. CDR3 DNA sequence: TGCAGCGTATTAGCGGGGTACGAGCAGTACTTC. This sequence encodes CSVLAGYEQYF.